Sequencing of this TCR beta chain was carried out in a study of CD4+ T cells in melanoma (dated by TCRdb to between 2021 and 2022). As for the study more broadly: The study examined neoantigen-specific CD4+ T cells in human melanoma. Results and caveats for the whole study, not just this receptor: The report described a correlation between neoantigen-specific CD4+ T cells and the function of CD8+ T cells, macrophages and B cells. According to the report, neoantigen-specific CD4+ T cells in melanoma displayed diverse differentiation states.

The library came from the immunoSEQ multiplex PCR assay. Entries here come from immuneACCESS through TCRdb and include only in-frame sequences with V and J called. Some clones fail to appear in such tables; in the studies checked, an unresolved V gene covers under half of the shortfall, and the cause of the remainder is unknown. The sample table contains more than 90,000 clones; only one count was recorded for around 93% of them. Roughly 3.1% of the sample is in the top ten clones. Patients with melanoma were used as donors. The CDR3 holds 13 amino acids from the cysteine to the phenylalanine. The read is trimmed to its CDR3 DNA, 39 bases read in frame from base 1. V drops 6 bases and J drops 1 base, leaving 8 bases in between. The germline V gene (reference sequence) yields MNHEY for CDR1 and SMNVEV for CDR2. For this clone: It lacks a known antigen. Per-base quality was not reported, and no clone a single base away is much larger than it.

Specimen: peripheral blood. This TCR derives from a human donor with melanoma. The chain is made from TRBV27 and TRBJ2-3, with the D gene call left open. The CDR3 here reads CASRTLGTDTQYF. The bases read TGTGCCAGCAGAACCCTGGGCACAGATACGCAGTATTTT.